This paragraph reports one T cell receptor (beta chain). The clone's antigen remains unknown. The sample comes from a study of monozygotic twins with inflammatory bowel disease (dated 2019 in TCRdb). Turning to the overall study: In total, about 28 monozygotic twin pairs made up the full study: 19 Danish pairs, all IBD-discordant, plus nine German pairs, of which four were IBD-concordant and five were IBD-discordant. Disease-associated traits were sought mainly through comparisons between IBD patients and their genetically identical healthy co-twins within discordant pairs. Each individual had, on average, about 151 000 unique TCRalpha sequences and 181 000 unique TCRbeta sequences available for analysis.

The library was obtained by 5' RACE. Preparation of each TCR library used around 3,500 ng of total RNA. For each sample, cDNA synthesis with SMARTScribe reverse transcriptase was split into eight separate reactions. During cDNA synthesis, template switching introduced unique molecular identifiers that contained a 6-nucleotide sample barcode. TCRalpha and TCRbeta cDNA was amplified by two nested PCRs of about 15 and 9 cycles, with bead purification after each PCR. Before amplification, cDNA was treated with uracil DNA-glycosylase and purified using the QIAquick PCR purification kit. The second PCR added Illumina TruSeq-compatible adapters along with sample-specific barcodes. TapeStation and Qubit were used to check library quality and concentration, and 4.5 to 5 ng of each library was pooled. The pooled libraries were sequenced with 2 x 100 bp reads and custom sequencing primers on an Illumina HiSeq2500 single-index Rapid Run. For the original study's pipeline: PCR and sequencing errors were corrected by UMI-based consensus assembly using MiGEC version 1.2.6. MiXCR version 2.1.1 was used for V(D)J alignment, clonotype assembly and CDR3 extraction. To normalise gene usage, clonotype sharing and MAIT/NKT TCR abundance, the analysis used the top 1000, 10 000 and 20 000 clonotypes per sample. Diversity was computed as the inverse Simpson index with the vegan R package after downsampling to 27 000 UMIs. Paired Mann-Whitney U tests on discordant twin pairs were used, with Benjamini-Hochberg multiple-testing correction. Reprocessed by TCRdb, the reads give a single entry per CDR3 protein sequence, without DNA. V and J calls and clone size were set by TCRdb, not the authors. The sample table records around 230,000 distinct CDR3 sequences. 1.5% to 2% of the sample is taken by the ten largest.

Study-wide conclusions, independent of this receptor: Compared with healthy twins, IBD patients shared fewer clonotypes with other individuals, and the difference was most pronounced in patients with signs of disease activity. Measured by the inverse Simpson index, TCRbeta repertoire diversity was lower in IBD patients than in their healthy co-twins. No difference in repertoire similarity was observed between concordant and discordant twins, possibly owing to limited statistical power. Because patients were on differing immunosuppressive treatments, the repertoires may have picked up extra background noise and inter-individual variability. No single strong signal or clonotype linked to IBD turned up in the results, so the idea that one exists was not supported. Different T cell subtypes could not be distinguished in the analysis.

From each donor, a roughly 2.5 ml peripheral blood sample was drawn into PAXgene tubes and stored at -80 degrees C. Without any T cell sorting, total RNA was extracted from whole blood using the PAXgene blood miRNA kit on an automated QIAcube. Peripheral blood from monozygotic twin pairs, either concordant or discordant for inflammatory bowel disease, underwent deep TCRalpha and TCRbeta repertoire profiling that used unique molecular barcoding. Smoking habits were recorded for all twin pairs, and individuals were classified as current, former or never smokers. The cysteine opens and the phenylalanine closes a CDR3 of 18 amino acids. Only the protein is on record. The CDR1 and CDR2 encoded by the germline V gene are MNHEY and SVGAGI.

The clonotype was recovered from a human donor with ulcerative colitis or Crohn's disease, or a healthy co-twin of an affected twin (not recorded which). The chain uses TRBV6-5 and TRBJ2-1; TCRdb designates TRBD1, a call that cannot be tested without DNA. Sequenced sample: blood. The CDR3 region: CASSSQEWRRDKYNEQFF.